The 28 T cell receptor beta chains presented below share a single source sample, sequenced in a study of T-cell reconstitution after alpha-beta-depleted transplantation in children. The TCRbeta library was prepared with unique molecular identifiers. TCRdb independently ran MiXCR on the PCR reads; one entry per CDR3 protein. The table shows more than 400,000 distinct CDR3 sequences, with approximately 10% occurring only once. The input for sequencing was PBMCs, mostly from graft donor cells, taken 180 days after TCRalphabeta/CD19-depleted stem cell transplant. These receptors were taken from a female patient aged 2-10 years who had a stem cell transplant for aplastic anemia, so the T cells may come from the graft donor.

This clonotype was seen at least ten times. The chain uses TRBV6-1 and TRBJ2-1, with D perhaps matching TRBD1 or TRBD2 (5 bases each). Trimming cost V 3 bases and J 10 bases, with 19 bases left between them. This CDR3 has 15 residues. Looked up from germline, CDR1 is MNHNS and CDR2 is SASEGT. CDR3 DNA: TGTGCCAGCAGTGACGGGGAACTAGTCTCAGGGGAGCAGTTCTTC. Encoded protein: CASSDGELVSGEQFF.

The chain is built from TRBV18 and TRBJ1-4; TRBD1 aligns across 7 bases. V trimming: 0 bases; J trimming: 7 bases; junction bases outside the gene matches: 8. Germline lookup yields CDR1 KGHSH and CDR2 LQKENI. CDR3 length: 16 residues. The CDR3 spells CASSPPFDRVGEKLFF. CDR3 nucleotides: TGTGCCAGCTCACCACCGTTCGACAGGGTTGGTGAAAAACTGTTTTTT.

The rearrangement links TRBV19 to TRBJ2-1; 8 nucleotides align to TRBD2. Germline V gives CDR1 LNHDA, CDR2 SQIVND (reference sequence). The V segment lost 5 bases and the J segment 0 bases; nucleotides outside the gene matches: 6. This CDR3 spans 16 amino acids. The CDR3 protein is CASSRPGLGSYNEQFF. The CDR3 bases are TGTGCCAGTAGTCGGCCGGGACTAGGCTCCTACAATGAGCAGTTCTTC.

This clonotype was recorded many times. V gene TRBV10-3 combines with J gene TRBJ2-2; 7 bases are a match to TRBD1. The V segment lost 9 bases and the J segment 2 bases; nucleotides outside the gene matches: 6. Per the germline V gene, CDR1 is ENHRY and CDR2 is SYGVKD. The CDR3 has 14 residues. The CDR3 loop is CAIHRQGNTGELFF. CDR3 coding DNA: TGTGCCATACACAGACAGGGAAACACCGGGGAGCTGTTTTTT.

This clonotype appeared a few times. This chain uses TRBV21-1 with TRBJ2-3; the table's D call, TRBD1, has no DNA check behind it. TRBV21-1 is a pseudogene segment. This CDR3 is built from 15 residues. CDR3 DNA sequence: TGTGCCAGCAGCGACAAGGAGAGGGGAACAGATACGCAGTATTTT. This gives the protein CASSDKERGTDTQYF.

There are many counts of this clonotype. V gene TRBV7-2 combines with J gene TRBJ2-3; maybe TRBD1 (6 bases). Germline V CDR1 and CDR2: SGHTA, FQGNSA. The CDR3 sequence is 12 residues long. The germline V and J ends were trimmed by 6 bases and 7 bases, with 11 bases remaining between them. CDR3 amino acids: CASRLDRNTQYF. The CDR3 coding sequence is TGTGCCAGCAGACTGGACAGAAATACGCAGTATTTT.

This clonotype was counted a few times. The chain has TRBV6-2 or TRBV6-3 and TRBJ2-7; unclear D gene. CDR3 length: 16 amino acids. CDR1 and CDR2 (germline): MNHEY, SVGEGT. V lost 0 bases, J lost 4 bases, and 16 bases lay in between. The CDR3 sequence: CASSYSRALTIYEQYV. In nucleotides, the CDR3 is TGTGCCAGCAGTTACTCGAGAGCTCTTACGATATACGAGCAGTACGTC.

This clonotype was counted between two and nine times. The DNA of the CDR3 is TGTGCCAGCAGTCCCCAGCTGGGGGTTCCAGATACGCAGTATTTT. This translates into CASSPQLGVPDTQYF. The chain links TRBV27 to TRBJ2-3; tentatively, D is TRBD1 or TRBD2 (5 bases each). Germline values: CDR1 MNHEY, CDR2 SMNVEV (reference sequence). Trimming pared 5 bases from V and 4 bases from J, leaving 16 bases between. This CDR3 is built from 15 residues.

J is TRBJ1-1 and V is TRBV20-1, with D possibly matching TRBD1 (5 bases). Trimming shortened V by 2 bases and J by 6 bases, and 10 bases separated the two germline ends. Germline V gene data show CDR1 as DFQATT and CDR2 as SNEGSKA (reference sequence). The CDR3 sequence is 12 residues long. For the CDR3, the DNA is TGCAGTGCTAGAAGGGACCACCCTGAAGCTTTCTTT. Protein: CSARRDHPEAFF.

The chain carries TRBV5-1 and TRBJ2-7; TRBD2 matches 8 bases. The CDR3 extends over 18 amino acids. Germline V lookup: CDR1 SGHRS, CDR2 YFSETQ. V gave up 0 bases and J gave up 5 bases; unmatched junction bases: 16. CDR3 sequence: CASSLAKTAGLASDEQYF. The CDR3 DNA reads TGCGCCAGCAGCTTGGCTAAGACGGCTGGACTAGCTAGTGACGAGCAGTACTTC.

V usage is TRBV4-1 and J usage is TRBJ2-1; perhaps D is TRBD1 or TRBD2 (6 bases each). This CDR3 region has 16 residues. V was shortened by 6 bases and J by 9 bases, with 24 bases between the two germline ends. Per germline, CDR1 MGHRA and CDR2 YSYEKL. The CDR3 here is CASSGVGGFMALEQFF. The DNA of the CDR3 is TGCGCCAGCAGTGGCGTAGGGGGGTTTATGGCCCTTGAGCAGTTCTTC.

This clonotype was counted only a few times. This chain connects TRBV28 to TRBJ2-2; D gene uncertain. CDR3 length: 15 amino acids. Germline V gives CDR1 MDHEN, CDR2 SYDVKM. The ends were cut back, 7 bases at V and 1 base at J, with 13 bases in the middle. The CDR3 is CASNPHGRNTGELFF. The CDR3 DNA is TGTGCCAGCAACCCCCACGGCAGGAACACCGGGGAGCTGTTTTTT.

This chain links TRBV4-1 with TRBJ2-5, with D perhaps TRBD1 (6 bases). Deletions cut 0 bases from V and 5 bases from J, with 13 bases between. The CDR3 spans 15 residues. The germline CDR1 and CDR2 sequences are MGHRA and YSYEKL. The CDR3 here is CASSQDPPGVETQYF. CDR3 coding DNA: TGCGCCAGCAGCCAAGACCCCCCAGGGGTGGAGACCCAGTACTTC.

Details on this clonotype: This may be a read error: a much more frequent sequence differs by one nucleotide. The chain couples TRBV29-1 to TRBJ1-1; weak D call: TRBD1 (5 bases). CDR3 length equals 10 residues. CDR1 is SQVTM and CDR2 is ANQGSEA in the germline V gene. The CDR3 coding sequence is TGCAGCGTTGCGACAGCGGAAGCTTTGTTT. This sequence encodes CSVATAEALF.

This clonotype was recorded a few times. In nucleotides, the CDR3 is TGTGCCAGCAGCCCGAGTCGTACTAGCGGGTTCTTCTTC. This translates into CASSPSRTSGFFF. The chain uses TRBV9 and TRBJ2-1; the match to TRBD2 covers 9 bases. V lost 4 bases to trimming and J lost 16 bases; unmatched junction nucleotides: 12. The germline gives CDR1 SGDLS, CDR2 YYNGEE. The CDR3 is 13 residues long.

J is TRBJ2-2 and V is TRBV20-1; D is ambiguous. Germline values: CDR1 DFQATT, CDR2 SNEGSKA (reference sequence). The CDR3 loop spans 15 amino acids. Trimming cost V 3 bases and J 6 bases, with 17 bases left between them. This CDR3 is CSASPPGAGPGELFF. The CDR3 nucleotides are TGCAGTGCTAGTCCCCCGGGTGCCGGGCCCGGGGAGCTGTTTTTT.

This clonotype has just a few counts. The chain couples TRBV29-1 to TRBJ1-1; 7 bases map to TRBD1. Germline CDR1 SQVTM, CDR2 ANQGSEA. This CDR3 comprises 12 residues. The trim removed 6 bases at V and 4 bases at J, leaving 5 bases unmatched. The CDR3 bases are TGCAGCGTCGTCGACAGGGCCACTGAAGCTTTCTTT. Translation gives CSVVDRATEAFF.

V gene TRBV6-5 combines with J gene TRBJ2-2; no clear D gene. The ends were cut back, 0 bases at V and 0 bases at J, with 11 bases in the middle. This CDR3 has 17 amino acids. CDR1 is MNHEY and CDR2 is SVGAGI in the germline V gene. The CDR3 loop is CASSYSNTPANTGELFF. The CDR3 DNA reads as TGTGCCAGCAGTTACTCGAACACACCCGCGAACACCGGGGAGCTGTTTTTT.

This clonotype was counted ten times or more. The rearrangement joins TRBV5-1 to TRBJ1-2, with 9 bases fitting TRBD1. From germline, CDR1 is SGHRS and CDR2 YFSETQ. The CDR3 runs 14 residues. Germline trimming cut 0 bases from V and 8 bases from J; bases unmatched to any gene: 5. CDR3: CASSLVQGADGYTF. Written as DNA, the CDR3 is TGCGCCAGCAGCTTGGTACAGGGGGCTGACGGCTACACCTTC.

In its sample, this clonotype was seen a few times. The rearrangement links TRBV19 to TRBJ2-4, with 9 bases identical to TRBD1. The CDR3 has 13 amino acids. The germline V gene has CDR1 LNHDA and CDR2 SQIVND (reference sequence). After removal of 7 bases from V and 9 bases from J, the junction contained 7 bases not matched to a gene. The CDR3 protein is CASNPGTGTIQYF. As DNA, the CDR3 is TGTGCCAGTAATCCCGGGACAGGGACCATTCAGTACTTC.

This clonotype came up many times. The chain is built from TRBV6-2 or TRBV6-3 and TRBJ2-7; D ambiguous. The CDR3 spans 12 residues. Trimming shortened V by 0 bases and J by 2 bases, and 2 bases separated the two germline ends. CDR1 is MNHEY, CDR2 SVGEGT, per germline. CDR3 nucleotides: TGTGCCAGCAGTTACTCAGCCTACGAGCAGTACGTC. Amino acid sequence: CASSYSAYEQYV.

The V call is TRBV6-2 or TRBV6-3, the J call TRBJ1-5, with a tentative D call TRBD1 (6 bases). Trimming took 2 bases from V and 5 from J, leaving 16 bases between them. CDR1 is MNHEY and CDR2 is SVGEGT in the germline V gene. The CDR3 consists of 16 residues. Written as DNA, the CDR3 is TGTGCCAGCAGTTACGCAGGGGTCGTTACATATCAGCCCCAGCATTTT. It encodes CASSYAGVVTYQPQHF.

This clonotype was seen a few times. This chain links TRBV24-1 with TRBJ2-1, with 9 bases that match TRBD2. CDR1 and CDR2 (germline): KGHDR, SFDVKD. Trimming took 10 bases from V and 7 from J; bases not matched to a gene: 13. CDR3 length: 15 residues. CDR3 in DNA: TGTGCCACAATTAGGGAACTAGCGGGTGGGAATGAGCAGTTCTTC. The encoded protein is CATIRELAGGNEQFF.

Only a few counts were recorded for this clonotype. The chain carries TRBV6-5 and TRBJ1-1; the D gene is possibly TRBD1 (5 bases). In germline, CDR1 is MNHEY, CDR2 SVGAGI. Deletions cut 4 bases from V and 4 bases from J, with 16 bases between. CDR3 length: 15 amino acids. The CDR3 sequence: CASSFTRGVGTEAFF. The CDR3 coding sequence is TGTGCCAGCAGTTTCACCCGGGGGGTTGGCACTGAAGCTTTCTTT.

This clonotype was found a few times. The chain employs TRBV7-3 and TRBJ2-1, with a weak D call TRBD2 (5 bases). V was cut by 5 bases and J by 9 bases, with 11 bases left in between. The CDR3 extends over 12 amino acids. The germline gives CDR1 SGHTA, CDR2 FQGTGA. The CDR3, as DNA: TGTGCCAGCAGCCCCCCTCGGGGTGAGCAGTTCTTC. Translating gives CASSPPRGEQFF.

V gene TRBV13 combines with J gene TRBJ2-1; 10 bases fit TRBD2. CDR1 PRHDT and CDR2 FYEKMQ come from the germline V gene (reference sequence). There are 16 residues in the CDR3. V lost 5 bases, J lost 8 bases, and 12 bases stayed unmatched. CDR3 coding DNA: TGTGCCAGCAGCCAATACGGTCTAGCGGGAGCACATGAGCAGTTCTTC. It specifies CASSQYGLAGAHEQFF.

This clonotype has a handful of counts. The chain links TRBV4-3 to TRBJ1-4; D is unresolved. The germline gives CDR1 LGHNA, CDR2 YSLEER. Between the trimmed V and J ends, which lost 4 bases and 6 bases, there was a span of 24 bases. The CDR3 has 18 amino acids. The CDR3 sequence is CASSPSLGPADKDEKLFF. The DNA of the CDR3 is TGCGCCAGCAGCCCCTCCCTCGGGCCGGCCGACAAGGATGAAAAACTGTTTTTT.

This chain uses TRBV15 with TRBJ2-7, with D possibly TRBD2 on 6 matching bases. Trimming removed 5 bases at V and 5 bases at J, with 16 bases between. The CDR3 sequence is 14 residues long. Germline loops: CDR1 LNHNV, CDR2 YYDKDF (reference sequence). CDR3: CATSRTNSPHEQYV. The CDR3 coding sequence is TGTGCCACCAGCCGGACTAATAGCCCCCACGAGCAGTACGTC.